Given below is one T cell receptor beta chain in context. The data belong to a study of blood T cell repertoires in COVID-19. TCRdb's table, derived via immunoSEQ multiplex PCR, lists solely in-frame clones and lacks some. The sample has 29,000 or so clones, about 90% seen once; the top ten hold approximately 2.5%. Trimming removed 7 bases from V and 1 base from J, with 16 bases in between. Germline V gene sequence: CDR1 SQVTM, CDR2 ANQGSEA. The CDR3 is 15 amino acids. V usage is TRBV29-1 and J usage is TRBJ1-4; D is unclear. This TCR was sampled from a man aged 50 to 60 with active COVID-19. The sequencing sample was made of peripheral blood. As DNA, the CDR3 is TGCAGCGCTGGTGGGTTGGGCCTAACTAATGAAAAACTGTTTTTT. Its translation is CSAGGLGLTNEKLFF.